A selection of T cell receptor beta chains follows, all from one sample in a study of early T cells in non-severe SARS-CoV-2 infection. MiXCR, applied by TCRdb to the 5' RACE reads, yields one record per CDR3 protein. Of about 25,000 distinct CDR3 sequences listed, about 4% are singletons. Sequencing input: whole blood. These receptors all come from an adult who was a healthcare worker with PCR-confirmed SARS-CoV-2 infection or an uninfected control (not recorded which). The CDR3 runs from the conserved cysteine through the conserved F or W. Each record gives: D gene, V gene, J gene, clone size, CDR3 DNA, CDR3 protein. A D gene is named only where the DNA matches it firmly. Clone size, where shown, is once, few, many, or a class for clones that have expanded.

NA	TRBV24-1	TRBJ2-1	many	TGTGCCACCAGTGATTCCCCGGGTCTGCAGTTCTTC	CATSDSPGLQFF
NA	TRBV12-3/TRBV12-4	TRBJ2-2	many	TGTGCCAGCAGTTTAAGTATCGGGCGTCCGACCCTGTTTTTT	CASSLSIGRPTLFF
NA	TRBV5-1	TRBJ2-7	many	TGCGCCAGCAGCGAAAGGGACTCTAGCTCCTACGAGCAGTACTTC	CASSERDSSSYEQYF
TRBD1	TRBV19	TRBJ1-2	many	TGTGCCAGTAGTATAGATCTAGGGACAGCGGTCCGCTACACCTTC	CASSIDLGTAVRYTF
NA	TRBV20-1	TRBJ1-6	many	TGCAGTGCTAGACACCCGCACGGAGGGAATTCACCCCTCCACTTT	CSARHPHGGNSPLHF
TRBD1	TRBV3-1	TRBJ2-7	many	TGTGCCAGCAGCCAATTCAGGGGGATGGTCGACGAGCAGTACTTC	CASSQFRGMVDEQYF
NA	TRBV25-1	TRBJ2-2	many	TGTGCCAGCAGTGAAATTCAGCGGACCGGGGAGCTGTTTTTT	CASSEIQRTGELFF
NA	TRBV12-3/TRBV12-4	TRBJ2-3	many	TGTGCCAGCAGTTTTAGGCACACAGATACGCAGTATTTT	CASSFRHTDTQYF
NA	TRBV11-2	TRBJ2-1	many	TGTGCCAGCAGCTTAGACGGGGACGGGACATCCAGATACAATGAGCAGTTCTTC	CASSLDGDGTSRYNEQFF
NA	TRBV18	TRBJ2-3	few	TGTGCCAGCTCACCACCGGGCTTCGGGGGCACAGATACGCAGTATTTT	CASSPPGFGGTDTQYF
NA	TRBV21-1	TRBJ2-1	many	TGTGCCAGCAGCAAAGAGGGCGGGAACCACAATGAGCAGTTCTTC	CASSKEGGNHNEQFF
NA	TRBV6-5	TRBJ1-4	many	TGTGCCAGCAGTTACTCGGAGGCCGGCAATGAAAAACTGTTTTTT	CASSYSEAGNEKLFF
NA	TRBV4-2	TRBJ1-1	few	TGTGCCAGCAGCCAAGGGGGTGCTACTGAAGCTTTCTTT	CASSQGGATEAFF
NA	TRBV20-1	TRBJ1-5	many	TGCAGTGCTAGGGCCGGAATCCAGGGCAATCAGCCCCAGCATTTT	CSARAGIQGNQPQHF
NA	TRBV7-6	TRBJ2-7	many	TGTGCCAGCAGCTCCGGGACATTCAGTGACGAGCAGTACTTC	CASSSGTFSDEQYF
NA	TRBV6-1	TRBJ1-5	many	TGTGCCAGCAGTAACGGACATAGCGATCAGCCCCAGCATTTT	CASSNGHSDQPQHF
NA	TRBV4-1	TRBJ1-1	many	TGCGCCAGCAGCCAAGCAGAGACTTTGAACACTGAAGCTTTCTTT	CASSQAETLNTEAFF
TRBD2	TRBV20-1	TRBJ2-1	few	TGCAGTGCCCACCTCCGGCGGGAGGGCCTTCTCGGCAATGAGCAGTTCTTC	CSAHLRREGLLGNEQFF
NA	TRBV20-1	TRBJ2-1	many	TGCAGTGCTAGATCCCTGATGAATGAGCAGTTCTTC	CSARSLMNEQFF
NA	TRBV7-9	TRBJ2-1	many	TGTGCCAGCAGCTTAGTGGAAGACTACTACTCCTACAATGAGCAGTTCTTC	CASSLVEDYYSYNEQFF
TRBD1	TRBV12-3/TRBV12-4	TRBJ2-1	NA	TGTGCCAGCAGTTGGACAGGGGGCTCCTACAATGAGCAGTTCTTC	CASSWTGGSYNEQFF
NA	TRBV20-1	TRBJ2-5	many	TGCAGTGCTCGGGACTACCAAGAGACCCAGTACTTC	CSARDYQETQYF
NA	TRBV11-2	TRBJ2-3	many	TGTGCCAGCAGCTTTAGCGGAACTGCATTAGGTACGCAGTATTTT	CASSFSGTALGTQYF
NA	TRBV18	TRBJ2-5	few	TGTGCCAGCTCAACCGGAAGGGCAGAGACCCAGTACTTC	CASSTGRAETQYF
TRBD1	TRBV20-1	TRBJ2-1	many	TGCAGTGCTACGACAGGGGGTGAGCAGTTCTTC	CSATTGGEQFF
NA	TRBV4-2	TRBJ2-2	many	TGTGCCAGCAGCCAAGATTCTCAGGGGTGGCCCGGGGAGCTGTTTTTT	CASSQDSQGWPGELFF
NA	TRBV9	TRBJ1-6	many	TGTGCCAGCAGCGTAGAATGGAGCTCACCCCTCCACTTT	CASSVEWSSPLHF
TRBD1	TRBV12-3/TRBV12-4	TRBJ1-5	many	TGTGCCAGCAGCCTCTCGCTGGGACAGGTTAATCAGCCCCAGCATTTT	CASSLSLGQVNQPQHF
TRBD2	TRBV5-1	TRBJ2-1	many	TGCGCCAGCAGCACCCTAGCGGGAGTGATAAATGAGCAGTTCTTC	CASSTLAGVINEQFF
NA	TRBV18	TRBJ2-7	many	TGTGCCAGCTCACCACCCTCTGGGACTCTTTTGACCTACGAGCAGTACTTC	CASSPPSGTLLTYEQYF
TRBD2	TRBV19	TRBJ2-1	many	TGTGCCAGTAGAGGGACTAGCGGGAACAATGAGCAGTTCTTC	CASRGTSGNNEQFF
NA	TRBV24-1	TRBJ2-5	NA	TGTACCACCAGTGATTCTCGCAGCCAAGAGACCCAGTACTTC	CTTSDSRSQETQYF
NA	TRBV7-9	TRBJ2-3	many	TGTGCCAGCAGCCTACTGACAGATACGCAGTATTTT	CASSLLTDTQYF